These 18 T cell receptor beta chains were all obtained from the same sample, sequenced in a study of cytomegalovirus exposure and HLA in healthy donors. Both 60 Vbeta primers and 13 Jbeta primers went into the PCR. Here immunoSEQ multiplex PCR was the method, and the copy in TCRdb shows in-frame clones only, minus some. This sample has roughly 170,000 clones, with more than 80% found just once. Material for sequencing was PBMCs. The receptors originated from a man younger than 35 in good health and CMV-seronegative.

The V gene is TRBV9, the J gene TRBJ1-5; D uncertain. Trimming pared 5 bases from V and 2 bases from J, leaving 8 bases between. The germline CDR1 and CDR2 sequences are SGDLS and YYNGEE. The CDR3 consists of 13 residues. The CDR3 loop is CASRSEGNQPQHF. The CDR3 nucleotides are TGTGCCAGCAGGTCGGAGGGCAATCAGCCCCAGCATTTT.

This CDR3 is CASSQGFMDSYGYTF. CDR3 coding DNA: TGCGCCAGCAGCCAAGGCTTCATGGACAGCTATGGCTACACCTTC. The chain links TRBV4-1 to TRBJ1-2; possibly TRBD1 for D (6 bases). CDR1 and CDR2 from the germline V gene are MGHRA and YSYEKL. V was cut by 1 base and J by 4 bases, with 13 bases left in between. The CDR3 runs to 15 residues.

This chain joins TRBV15 and TRBJ1-1, with a possible D match to TRBD1 (5 bases). CDR1 and CDR2 (germline): LNHNV, YYDKDF (reference sequence). The CDR3 covers 15 residues. V lost 0 bases, J lost 4 bases, and 12 bases lay in between. CDR3 nucleotides: TGTGCCACCAGCAGAGAGCAGGGAAAGAGCACTGAAGCTTTCTTT. It specifies CATSREQGKSTEAFF. Looking up the rest from reference TRBV15 and TRBJ1-1 gives the full variable domain: DAMVIQNPRYQVTQFGKPVTLSCSQTLNHNVMYWYQQKSSQAPKLLFHYYDKDFNNEADTPDNFQSRRPNTSFCFLDIRSPGLGDTAMYLCATSREQGKSTEAFFGQGTRLTVV.

This chain joins TRBV13 and TRBJ2-3; 10 bases fit TRBD2. This CDR3 region has 14 residues. The germline gives CDR1 PRHDT, CDR2 FYEKMQ (reference sequence). The V gene end was trimmed by 7 bases and the J gene end by 7 bases; junction bases not matched to a gene: 8. This CDR3 reads CASTRASGSYTQYF. Written as DNA, the CDR3 is TGTGCCAGCACCCGGGCTAGCGGGAGTTATACGCAGTATTTT.

This chain uses TRBV7-3 with TRBJ1-1, with D tentatively TRBD1 (5 bases). The CDR3 spans 13 residues. Germline-derived CDR1 and CDR2 are SGHTA and FQGTGA. V was shortened by 5 bases and J by 2 bases, with 9 bases between the two germline ends. CDR3 in amino acids: CASSRGTNTEAFF. Written as DNA, the CDR3 is TGTGCCAGCAGCAGGGGAACCAACACTGAAGCTTTCTTT.

The gene calls are TRBV7-9 and TRBJ2-7; 9 bases agree with TRBD2. Germline loops: CDR1 SEHNR, CDR2 FQNEAQ (reference sequence). J gave up 1 base and V 5 bases, and 6 bases lay outside the gene matches. CDR3 length equals 15 residues. The CDR3 sequence: CASSPRLADSYEQYF. CDR3 nucleotides: TGTGCCAGCAGCCCCCGACTAGCGGATTCCTACGAGCAGTACTTC.

The V call is TRBV9, the J call TRBJ1-3; D remains unclear. Germline V gives CDR1 SGDLS, CDR2 YYNGEE. V lost 4 bases to trimming and J lost 0 bases, with 5 bases between them. The CDR3 is made up of 13 amino acids. The CDR3 sequence is CASSTYSGNTIYF. Here the CDR3 DNA reads TGTGCCAGCAGCACCTACTCTGGAAACACCATATATTTT.

The genes are TRBV6-6 and TRBJ1-6; D call uncertain. V shed 8 bases and J shed 5 bases, with 10 bases lying between them. CDR3 length equals 13 residues. The V gene's germline CDR1 is MNHNY and CDR2 SVGAGI (reference sequence). The CDR3 region is CASFRGDNSPLHF. The CDR3 coding sequence is TGTGCCAGCTTCCGGGGAGATAATTCACCCCTCCACTTT.

The chain is built from TRBV18 and TRBJ1-6; D gene ambiguous. The CDR3 length is 12 residues. Germline V gene lookup returns CDR1 KGHSH and CDR2 LQKENI. Trimming cost V 6 bases and J 9 bases, with 9 bases left between them. The CDR3 sequence is CASSSEVSPLHF. CDR3 DNA sequence: TGTGCCAGCTCTTCGGAGGTTTCACCCCTCCACTTT.

This chain links TRBV19 with TRBJ1-1, with D hard to call. Germline V gene data show CDR1 as LNHDA and CDR2 as SQIVND (reference sequence). V gave up 2 bases and J gave up 0 bases, with 4 bases separating them. This CDR3 is 13 amino acids long. This CDR3 reads CASSISLNTEAFF. Here the CDR3 DNA reads TGTGCCAGTAGTATAAGCCTGAACACTGAAGCTTTCTTT.

The genes are TRBV19 and TRBJ2-1; TRBD1 matches at 7 bases. The CDR3 covers 14 residues. V lost 3 bases and J lost 2; bases outside the gene matches: 1. Per the germline V gene, CDR1 is LNHDA and CDR2 is SQIVND (reference sequence). The CDR3 protein is CASSMGQTYNEQFF. CDR3 in DNA: TGTGCCAGTAGTATGGGACAGACCTACAATGAGCAGTTCTTC.

This chain uses TRBV2 with TRBJ2-7; tentative D call: TRBD2 (6 bases). Trimming removed 2 bases from V and 7 bases from J, with 15 bases in between. Per germline, CDR1 SNHLY and CDR2 FYNNEI. This CDR3 has 14 residues. The CDR3 DNA is TGTGCCAGCAGTGAAATTAGTTCGGGGGAAGAGCAGTACTTC. It yields the protein CASSEISSGEEQYF. Supplemented by reference TRBV2 and TRBJ2-7, the full variable domain reads EPEVTQTPSHQVTQMGQEVILRCVPISNHLYFYWYRQILGQKVEFLVSFYNNEISEKSEIFDDQFSVERPDGSNFTLKIRSTKLEDSAMYFCASSEISSGEEQYFGPGTRLTVT.

In this sample, this clone turned up a few times. V and J are TRBV11-3 and TRBJ2-5, with D possibly being TRBD1 (6 bases). From germline, CDR1 is SGHNT and CDR2 YENEEA. The CDR3 is 12 residues long. The V gene lost 5 bases and the J gene lost 5 bases, with 9 bases spanning the gap. The CDR3 DNA follows: TGTGCCAGCAGCCCAGACAGGGAGACCCAGTACTTC. Translation gives CASSPDRETQYF.

V usage is TRBV29-1 and J usage is TRBJ1-2; possible D gene TRBD1, 5 bases. The length of the CDR3 is 13 residues. The germline V gene encodes CDR1 SQVTM and CDR2 ANQGSEA. V dropped 3 bases and J dropped 5 bases, with 13 bases sitting between them. The CDR3 reads CSVDDWGVYGYTF. The DNA for the CDR3 is TGCAGCGTTGACGACTGGGGCGTATATGGCTACACCTTC.

The CDR3 spells CASKMDNANTGELFF. The CDR3, as DNA: TGTGCCAGCAAAATGGACAACGCGAACACCGGGGAGCTGTTTTTT. The V and J genes are TRBV6-5 and TRBJ2-2; D possibly corresponds to TRBD1 (5 bases). The CDR3 loop spans 15 amino acids. CDR1 is MNHEY, CDR2 SVGAGI, per germline. V was clipped by 7 bases and J by 0 bases, with 12 bases between them.

DNA for the CDR3: TGTGCCAGCAGTTGGGGTCTGGAGGACACTGAAGCTTTCTTT. It specifies CASSWGLEDTEAFF. The chain is built from TRBV27 and TRBJ1-1; D is uncertain. Germline V lookup: CDR1 MNHEY, CDR2 SMNVEV (reference sequence). The V and J ends lost 4 bases and 3 bases respectively, with 12 bases between them. The CDR3 has 14 residues.

The chain carries TRBV6-5 and TRBJ1-1; weak D call: TRBD1 (6 bases). Trimming pared 5 bases from V and 2 bases from J, leaving 12 bases between. Per germline, CDR1 MNHEY and CDR2 SVGAGI. This CDR3 is 14 amino acids long. The CDR3 coding sequence is TGTGCCAGCAGTGTGAGGACAGCCAACACTGAAGCTTTCTTT. Translating gives CASSVRTANTEAFF.

On this clone itself: A junction boundary mismatches the germline segment, possibly from a read error. The CDR3 DNA is TGTGCCGGCAGCTTGTACACGGGACAAAAAGATAGCAATCAGCCCCAGCATTTT. Its protein is CAGSLYTGQKDSNQPQHF. This rearrangement joins TRBV5-6 to TRBJ1-5; perhaps TRBD1 as D (6 bases). The length of the CDR3 is 18 residues. Germline V gene sequence: CDR1 SGHDT, CDR2 YYEEEE.